The sequence of this T cell receptor beta chain was determined in a study of OX40 agonist ivuxolimab in advanced cancers. Looking at the study overall: Males comprised 82.7% of the group, whose mean age was 60 years (range 23 to 79). Study-level points and caveats: Those patients achieving a partial response at 0.1-3.0 mg/kg showed among the lowest clonal expansion. Expanded clones were, on average, more numerous among CD8+ T cells than CD4+.

With 8 bases removed from V and 4 bases from J, the gap between germline ends came to 5 bases. Germline assignment: CDR1 MGHDK and CDR2 SYGVNS. The CDR3 covers 10 residues. The assay was immunoSEQ multiplex PCR, and TCRdb's table has in-frame clones only and misses some. The table shows nearly 95,000 clones, with around 94% occurring only once. For this clone: What it recognizes is unknown.

Blood sampling was done at baseline, cycle 4 day 1, and cycle 7 day 1. The starting material was CD4+ or CD8+ T cells sorted from blood, obtained in a trial of the OX40 agonist ivuxolimab. The clonotype comes from an adult with an advanced solid tumor such as melanoma, head and neck, liver or kidney cancer. The chain links TRBV25-1 to TRBJ2-5, with D perhaps TRBD1 or TRBD2 (5 bases each). The CDR3 here is CASGGETQYF. The CDR3, as DNA: TGTGCCAGCGGGGGAGAGACCCAGTACTTC.